A single sample is the source of the 10 T cell receptor beta chains below, sequenced in a study of shared clonotypes between healthy human individuals. Sequencing used immunoSEQ multiplex PCR; TCRdb keeps in-frame clones, though not all of them. The sample consists of millions of clones, more than 90% of them appearing once. Source material: naive CD4+ T cells sorted from blood. Subset in this sample: CD45RA+ positively selected. These receptors were taken from a man aged 18 to 30 in good health.

Turning to this clone: The sample carries other DNA sequences with the same CDR3. This chain uses TRBV27 with TRBJ2-3, with D perhaps TRBD1 (6 bases). Germline-derived CDR1 and CDR2 are MNHEY and SMNVEV (reference sequence). The CDR3 spans 15 residues. The V gene lost 6 bases and the J gene lost 3 bases, with 16 bases spanning the gap. In nucleotides, the CDR3 is TGTGCCAGCAGGGGGGACAACTCGCCTACAGATACGCAGTATTTT. Translating gives CASRGDNSPTDTQYF.

Only one count was recorded for this clone. This rearrangement joins TRBV18 to TRBJ1-1; D is possibly TRBD1 (5 bases). CDR3 size: 15 residues. The germline gives CDR1 KGHSH, CDR2 LQKENI. Trimming shortened V by 5 bases and J by 2 bases, and 15 bases separated the two germline ends. CDR3 nucleotides: TGTGCCAGCTCAGTCCGTGACCAGGGAAACACTGAAGCTTTCTTT. Encoded protein: CASSVRDQGNTEAFF. The full variable domain, with the rest looked up from reference TRBV18 and TRBJ1-1, is NAGVMQNPRHLVRRRGQEARLRCSPMKGHSHVYWYRQLPEEGLKFMVYLQKENIIDESGMPKERFSAEFPKEGPSILRIQQVVRGDSAAYFCASSVRDQGNTEAFFGQGTRLTVV.

The chain has TRBV5-5 and TRBJ1-1; TRBD1 aligns across 8 bases. V gave up 3 bases and J gave up 3 bases; unmatched junction bases: 13. This CDR3 comprises 17 residues. The germline gives CDR1 SGHKS, CDR2 YYEKEE (reference sequence). In DNA, the CDR3 is TGTGCCAGCAGCTCAATCGCAGGGGGCAGTAGGGACACTGAAGCTTTCTTT. This codes for CASSSIAGGSRDTEAFF.

Details on this clone: The junction does not match germline at one end; this may be a read error. Additional DNA sequences in this sample encode the identical CDR3. The chain combines TRBV7-2 with TRBJ2-7; D not certain. From germline, CDR1 is SGHTA and CDR2 FQGNSA. This CDR3 has 15 amino acids. The CDR3 DNA is TGTGCCAGCACCTTATCGACGGGCGTCTCCTACGAGCAGTACTTC. Its translation is CASTLSTGVSYEQYF.

With respect to this clone: The sample carries other DNA sequences with the same CDR3. The chain recombines TRBV7-2 with TRBJ2-3, with TRBD1 as a possible D gene (5 bases). V gave up 1 base and J gave up 6 bases, with 8 bases separating them. Germline V CDR1 and CDR2: SGHTA, FQGNSA. CDR3 size: 13 residues. The CDR3 loop is CASSLEGLDTQYF. The CDR3 coding sequence is TGTGCCAGCAGCTTAGAGGGGCTGGATACGCAGTATTTT. Combining the CDR3 with reference TRBV7-2 and TRBJ2-3 gives the whole variable domain GAGVSQSPSNKVTEKGKDVELRCDPISGHTALYWYRQSLGQGLEFLIYFQGNSAPDKSGLPSDRFSAERTGGSVSTLTIQRTQQEDSAVYLCASSLEGLDTQYFGPGTRLTVL.

This clone was seen more than once but under ten times. CDR3 sequence reads: CASAYREGGEAFF. CDR3 DNA sequence: TGTGCCAGCGCCTACAGGGAAGGGGGTGAAGCTTTCTTT. This chain connects TRBV19 to TRBJ1-1; D may be TRBD1 (6 bases). The length of the CDR3 is 13 residues. Trimming stripped 9 bases from V and 7 bases from J, with 18 bases between. Germline CDR1 is LNHDA and CDR2 is SQIVND (reference sequence).

Of note for this clone: Other DNA sequences in this sample translate to the same CDR3. The chain is built from TRBV7-2 and TRBJ2-5; D not resolved. This CDR3 is 12 amino acids long. Germline V gene data show CDR1 as SGHTA and CDR2 as FQGNSA. V was clipped by 4 bases and J by 1 base, with 4 bases between them. CDR3 amino acids: CASSSLQETQYF. The DNA of the CDR3 is TGTGCCAGCAGCTCCCTCCAAGAGACCCAGTACTTC.

V is TRBV4-2 and J is TRBJ2-1; D remains ambiguous. The CDR3 is 18 residues long. V was clipped by 0 bases and J by 0 bases, with 15 bases between them. Germline lookup yields CDR1 LGHNA and CDR2 YNFKEQ. CDR3 in amino acids: CASSQDWSGSSSYNEQFF. In DNA form, the CDR3 reads TGTGCCAGCAGCCAAGATTGGTCTGGCTCGAGCTCCTACAATGAGCAGTTCTTC.

The V gene is TRBV28, the J gene TRBJ2-7, with D perhaps TRBD1 or TRBD2 (6 bases each). CDR1 is MDHEN and CDR2 is SYDVKM in the germline V gene. This CDR3 region has 14 residues. The V and J ends lost 7 bases and 2 bases respectively, with 15 bases between them. The CDR3: CASISGAGAYEQYF. In DNA, the CDR3 is TGTGCCAGCATTAGCGGTGCAGGGGCCTACGAGCAGTACTTC.

Turning to this clone: Within the sample, other DNA sequences also encode this same CDR3. The gene calls are TRBV2 and TRBJ2-7; D remains unclear. This CDR3 spans 12 amino acids. Germline values: CDR1 SNHLY, CDR2 FYNNEI. Trimming removed 3 bases at V and 3 bases at J, with 6 bases between. CDR3 protein: CASSEAFYEQYF. CDR3 nucleotide sequence: TGTGCCAGCAGTGAGGCCTTCTACGAGCAGTACTTC.